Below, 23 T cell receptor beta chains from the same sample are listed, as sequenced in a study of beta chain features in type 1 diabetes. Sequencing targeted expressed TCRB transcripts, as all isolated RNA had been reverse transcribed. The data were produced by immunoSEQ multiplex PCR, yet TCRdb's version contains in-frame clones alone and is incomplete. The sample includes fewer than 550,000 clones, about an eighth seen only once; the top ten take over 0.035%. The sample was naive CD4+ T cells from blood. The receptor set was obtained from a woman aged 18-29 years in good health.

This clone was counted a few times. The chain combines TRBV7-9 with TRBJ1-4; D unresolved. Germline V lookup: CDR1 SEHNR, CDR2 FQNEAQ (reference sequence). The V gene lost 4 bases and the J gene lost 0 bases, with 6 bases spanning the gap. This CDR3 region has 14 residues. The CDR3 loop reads CASSSRATNEKLFF. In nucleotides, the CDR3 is TGTGCCAGCAGCTCTCGAGCAACTAATGAAAAACTGTTTTTT.

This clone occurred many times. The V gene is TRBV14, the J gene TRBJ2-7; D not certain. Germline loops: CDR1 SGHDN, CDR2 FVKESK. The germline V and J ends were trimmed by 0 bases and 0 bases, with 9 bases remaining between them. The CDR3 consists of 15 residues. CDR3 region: CASSQEPVSSYEQYV. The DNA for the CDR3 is TGTGCCAGCAGCCAAGAACCGGTCAGCTCCTACGAGCAGTACGTC.

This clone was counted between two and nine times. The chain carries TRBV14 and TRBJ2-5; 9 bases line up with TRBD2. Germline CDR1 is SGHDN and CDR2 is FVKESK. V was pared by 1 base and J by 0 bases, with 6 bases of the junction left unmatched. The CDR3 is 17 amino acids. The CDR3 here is CASSQVRGGEYQETQYF. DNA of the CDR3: TGTGCCAGCAGCCAAGTACGCGGGGGGGAGTACCAAGAGACCCAGTACTTC.

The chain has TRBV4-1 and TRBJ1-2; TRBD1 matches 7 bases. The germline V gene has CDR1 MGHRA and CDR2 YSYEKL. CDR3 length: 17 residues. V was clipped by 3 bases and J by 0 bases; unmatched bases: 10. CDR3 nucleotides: TGCGCCAGCAGCCACCTGACAGGGAACCCCACTAACTATGGCTACACCTTC. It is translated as CASSHLTGNPTNYGYTF.

The CDR3 DNA reads TGCAGCGTTTCTGGGGGCAGGTCCCTGAAATCCTACAATGAGCAGTTCTTC. It encodes CSVSGGRSLKSYNEQFF. The chain carries TRBV29-1 and TRBJ2-1, with a tentative D call TRBD1 (6 bases). The germline V gene encodes CDR1 SQVTM and CDR2 ANQGSEA. Trimming left V 5 bases short and J 1 base short, with 21 bases between. The CDR3 length is 17 residues.

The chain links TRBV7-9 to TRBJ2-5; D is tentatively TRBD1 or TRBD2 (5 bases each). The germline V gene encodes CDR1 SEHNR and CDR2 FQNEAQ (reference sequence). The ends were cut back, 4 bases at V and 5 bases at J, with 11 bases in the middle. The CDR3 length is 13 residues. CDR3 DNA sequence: TGTGCCAGCAGCTCGGGACGGAGTGAGACCCAGTACTTC. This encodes CASSSGRSETQYF.

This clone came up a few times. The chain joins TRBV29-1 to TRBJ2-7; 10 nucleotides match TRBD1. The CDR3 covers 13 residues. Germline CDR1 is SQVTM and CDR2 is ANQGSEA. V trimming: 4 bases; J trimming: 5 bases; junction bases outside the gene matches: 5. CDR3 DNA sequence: TGCAGCGTTGGACAGGGGGCTCTCAACGAGCAGTACGTC. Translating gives CSVGQGALNEQYV.

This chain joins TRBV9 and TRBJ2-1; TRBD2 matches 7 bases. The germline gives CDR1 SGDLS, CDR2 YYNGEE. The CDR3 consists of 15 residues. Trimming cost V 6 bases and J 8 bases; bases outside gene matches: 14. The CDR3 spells CASTARSAGIYEQFF. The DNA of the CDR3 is TGTGCCAGCACCGCGAGATCAGCGGGAATCTATGAGCAGTTCTTC.

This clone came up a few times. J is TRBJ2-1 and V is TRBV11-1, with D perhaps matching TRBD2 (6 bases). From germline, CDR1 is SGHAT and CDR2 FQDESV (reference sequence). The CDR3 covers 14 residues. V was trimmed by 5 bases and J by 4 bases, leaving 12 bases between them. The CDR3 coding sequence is TGTGCCAGCAGCCCGGGACGGGGGTACAATGAGCAGTTCTTC. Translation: CASSPGRGYNEQFF.

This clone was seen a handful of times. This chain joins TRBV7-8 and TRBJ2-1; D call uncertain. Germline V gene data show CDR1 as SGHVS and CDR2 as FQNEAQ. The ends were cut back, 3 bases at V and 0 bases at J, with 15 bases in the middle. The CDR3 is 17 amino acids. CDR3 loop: CASSFEVVLFSYNEQFF. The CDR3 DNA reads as TGTGCCAGCAGCTTTGAGGTCGTTCTCTTCTCCTACAATGAGCAGTTCTTC.

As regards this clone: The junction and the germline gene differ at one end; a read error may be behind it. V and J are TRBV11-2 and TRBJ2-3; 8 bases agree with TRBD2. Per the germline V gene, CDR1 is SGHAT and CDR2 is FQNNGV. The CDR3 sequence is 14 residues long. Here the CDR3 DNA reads TGTGCCAGCAGGTTAGCGGGAACCACAGATACGCAGTATTTT. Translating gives CASRLAGTTDTQYF.

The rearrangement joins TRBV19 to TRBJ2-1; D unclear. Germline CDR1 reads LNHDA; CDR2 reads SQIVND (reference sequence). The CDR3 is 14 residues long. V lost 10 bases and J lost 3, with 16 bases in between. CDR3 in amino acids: CATLKRGGYNEQFF. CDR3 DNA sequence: TGTGCCACCCTTAAGCGAGGTGGCTACAATGAGCAGTTCTTC.

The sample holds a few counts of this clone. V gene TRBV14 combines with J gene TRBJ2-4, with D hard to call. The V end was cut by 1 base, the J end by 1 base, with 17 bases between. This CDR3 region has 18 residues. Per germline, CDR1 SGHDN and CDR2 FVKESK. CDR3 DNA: TGTGCCAGCAGCCAAGTTATAGGGTTGGTTACGGCCAAAAACATTCAGTACTTC. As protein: CASSQVIGLVTAKNIQYF.

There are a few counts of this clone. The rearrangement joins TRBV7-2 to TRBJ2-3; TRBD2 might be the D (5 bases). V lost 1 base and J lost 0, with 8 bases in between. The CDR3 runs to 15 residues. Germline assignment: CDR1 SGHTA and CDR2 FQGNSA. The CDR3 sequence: CASSLDWRSTDTQYF. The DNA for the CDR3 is TGTGCCAGCAGCTTAGACTGGAGGAGCACAGATACGCAGTATTTT.

For the CDR3, the DNA is TGTGCCAGCAGCATAGAGCGGGAGCACTTCCACGAGCAGTACGTC. This gives the protein CASSIEREHFHEQYV. The V and J genes are TRBV9 and TRBJ2-7; TRBD2 agrees at 8 bases. The CDR3 length is 15 residues. V was clipped by 4 bases and J by 5 bases; unmatched bases: 11. Germline V gives CDR1 SGDLS, CDR2 YYNGEE.

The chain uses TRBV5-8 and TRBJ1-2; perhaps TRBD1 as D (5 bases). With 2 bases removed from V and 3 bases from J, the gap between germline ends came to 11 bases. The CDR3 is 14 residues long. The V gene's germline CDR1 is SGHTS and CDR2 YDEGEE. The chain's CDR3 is CASSLTREYYGYTF. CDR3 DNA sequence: TGTGCCAGCAGCTTAACCAGGGAGTACTATGGCTACACCTTC.

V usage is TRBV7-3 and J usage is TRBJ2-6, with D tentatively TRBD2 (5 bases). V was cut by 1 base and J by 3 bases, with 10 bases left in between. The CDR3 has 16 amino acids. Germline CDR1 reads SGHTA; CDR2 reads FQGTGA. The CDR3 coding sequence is TGTGCCAGCAGCTTAATCTCCGGGGTTGGGGCCAACGTCCTGACTTTC. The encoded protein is CASSLISGVGANVLTF.

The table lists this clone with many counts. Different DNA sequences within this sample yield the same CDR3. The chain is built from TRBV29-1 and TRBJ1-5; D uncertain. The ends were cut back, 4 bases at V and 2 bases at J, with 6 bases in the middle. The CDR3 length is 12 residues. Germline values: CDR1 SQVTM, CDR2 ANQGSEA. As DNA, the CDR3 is TGCAGCGTTGTCTGGGGCAATCAGCCCCAGCATTTT. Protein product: CSVVWGNQPQHF.

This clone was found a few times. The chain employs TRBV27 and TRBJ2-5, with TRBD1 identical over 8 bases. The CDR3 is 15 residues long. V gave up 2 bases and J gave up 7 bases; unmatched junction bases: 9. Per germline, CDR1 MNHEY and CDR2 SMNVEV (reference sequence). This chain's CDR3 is CASSLRGTGYMTQYF. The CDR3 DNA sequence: TGTGCCAGCAGTTTACGGGGGACAGGTTACATGACCCAGTACTTC.

CDR3 region: CAIASSGRTEYQETQYF. CDR3 nucleotides: TGTGCCATTGCCTCTAGCGGGAGGACTGAGTACCAAGAGACCCAGTACTTC. This chain uses TRBV10-3 with TRBJ2-5; 11 nucleotides match TRBD2. The CDR3 runs 17 residues. Germline V gene sequence: CDR1 ENHRY, CDR2 SYGVKD. V dropped 9 bases and J dropped 0; count of bases not matched to a gene: 12.

For the CDR3, the DNA is TGTGCCAGCAGCGTAGAATCCGGCAGGGCGGAGACCCAGTACTTC. Residues: CASSVESGRAETQYF. The J gene is TRBJ2-5, the V gene TRBV9; D may be TRBD1 (5 bases). CDR3 length equals 15 residues. Trimming removed 0 bases at V and 5 bases at J, with 14 bases between. Germline V gene sequence: CDR1 SGDLS, CDR2 YYNGEE.

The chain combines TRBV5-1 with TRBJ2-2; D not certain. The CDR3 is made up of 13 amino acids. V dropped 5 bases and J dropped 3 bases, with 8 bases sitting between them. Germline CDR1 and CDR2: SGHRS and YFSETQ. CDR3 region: CASRARDTGELFF. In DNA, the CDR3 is TGCGCCAGCAGGGCCCGGGACACCGGGGAGCTGTTTTTT.

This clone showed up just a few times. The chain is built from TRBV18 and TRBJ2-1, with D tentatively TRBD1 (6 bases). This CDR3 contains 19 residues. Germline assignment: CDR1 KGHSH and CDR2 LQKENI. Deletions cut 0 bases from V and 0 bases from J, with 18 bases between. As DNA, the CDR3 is TGTGCCAGCTCACCACCGGCAGGGGCTAAGGTGGACTCCTACAATGAGCAGTTCTTC. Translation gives CASSPPAGAKVDSYNEQFF.